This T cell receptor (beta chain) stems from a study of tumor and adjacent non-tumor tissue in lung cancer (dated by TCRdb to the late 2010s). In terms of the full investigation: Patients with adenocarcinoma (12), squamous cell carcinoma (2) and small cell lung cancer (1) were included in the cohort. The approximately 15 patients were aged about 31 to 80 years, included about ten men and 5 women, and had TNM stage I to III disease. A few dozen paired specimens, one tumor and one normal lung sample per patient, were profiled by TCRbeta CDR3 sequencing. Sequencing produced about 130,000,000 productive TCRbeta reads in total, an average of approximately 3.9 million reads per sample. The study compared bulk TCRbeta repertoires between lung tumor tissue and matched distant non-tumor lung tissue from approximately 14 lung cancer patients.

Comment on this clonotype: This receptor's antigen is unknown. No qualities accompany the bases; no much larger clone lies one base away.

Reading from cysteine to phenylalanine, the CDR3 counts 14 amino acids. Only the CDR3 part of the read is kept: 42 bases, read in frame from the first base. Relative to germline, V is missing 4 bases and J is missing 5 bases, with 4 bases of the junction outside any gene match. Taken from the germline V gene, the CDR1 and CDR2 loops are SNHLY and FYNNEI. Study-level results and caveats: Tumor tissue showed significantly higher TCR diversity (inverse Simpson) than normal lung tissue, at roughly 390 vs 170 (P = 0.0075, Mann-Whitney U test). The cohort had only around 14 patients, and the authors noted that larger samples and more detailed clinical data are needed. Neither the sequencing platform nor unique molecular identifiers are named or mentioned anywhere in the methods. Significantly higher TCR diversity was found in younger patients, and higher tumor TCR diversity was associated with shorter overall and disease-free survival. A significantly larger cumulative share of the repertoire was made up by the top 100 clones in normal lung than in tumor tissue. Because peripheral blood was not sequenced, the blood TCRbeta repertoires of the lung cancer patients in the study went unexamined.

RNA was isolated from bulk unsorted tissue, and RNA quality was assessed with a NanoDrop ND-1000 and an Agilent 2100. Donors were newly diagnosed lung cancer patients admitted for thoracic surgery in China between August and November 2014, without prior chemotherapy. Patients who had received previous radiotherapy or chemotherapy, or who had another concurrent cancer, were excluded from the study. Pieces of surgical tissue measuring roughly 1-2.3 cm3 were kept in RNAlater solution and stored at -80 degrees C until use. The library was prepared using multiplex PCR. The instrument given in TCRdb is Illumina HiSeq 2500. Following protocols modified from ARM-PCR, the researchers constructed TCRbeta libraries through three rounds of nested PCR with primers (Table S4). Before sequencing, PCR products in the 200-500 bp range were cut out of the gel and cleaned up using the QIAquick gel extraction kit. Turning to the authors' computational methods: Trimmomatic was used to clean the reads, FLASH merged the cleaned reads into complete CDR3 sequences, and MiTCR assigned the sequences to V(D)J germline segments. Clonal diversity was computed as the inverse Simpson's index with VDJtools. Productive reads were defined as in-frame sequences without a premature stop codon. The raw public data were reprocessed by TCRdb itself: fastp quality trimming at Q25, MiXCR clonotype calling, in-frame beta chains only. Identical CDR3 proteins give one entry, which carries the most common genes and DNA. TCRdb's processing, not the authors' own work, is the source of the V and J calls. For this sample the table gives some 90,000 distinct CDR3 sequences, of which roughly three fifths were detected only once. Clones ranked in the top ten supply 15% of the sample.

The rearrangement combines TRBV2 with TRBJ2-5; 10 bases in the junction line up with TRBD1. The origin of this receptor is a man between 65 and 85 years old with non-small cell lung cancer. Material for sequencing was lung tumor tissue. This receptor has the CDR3 CASSGQGAWETQYF. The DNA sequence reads TGTGCCAGCAGTGGACAGGGGGCATGGGAGACCCAGTACTTC.